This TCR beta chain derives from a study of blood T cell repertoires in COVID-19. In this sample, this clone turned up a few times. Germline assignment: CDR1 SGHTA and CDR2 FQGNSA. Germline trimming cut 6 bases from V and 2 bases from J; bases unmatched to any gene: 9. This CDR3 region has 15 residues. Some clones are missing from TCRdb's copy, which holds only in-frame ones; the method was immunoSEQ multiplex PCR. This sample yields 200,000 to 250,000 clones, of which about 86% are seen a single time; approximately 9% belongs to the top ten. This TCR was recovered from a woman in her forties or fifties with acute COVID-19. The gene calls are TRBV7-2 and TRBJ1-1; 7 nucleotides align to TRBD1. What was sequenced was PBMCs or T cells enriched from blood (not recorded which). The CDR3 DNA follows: TGTGCCAGCAGAATCCCACAGGGGATTAACACTGAAGCTTTCTTT. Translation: CASRIPQGINTEAFF.